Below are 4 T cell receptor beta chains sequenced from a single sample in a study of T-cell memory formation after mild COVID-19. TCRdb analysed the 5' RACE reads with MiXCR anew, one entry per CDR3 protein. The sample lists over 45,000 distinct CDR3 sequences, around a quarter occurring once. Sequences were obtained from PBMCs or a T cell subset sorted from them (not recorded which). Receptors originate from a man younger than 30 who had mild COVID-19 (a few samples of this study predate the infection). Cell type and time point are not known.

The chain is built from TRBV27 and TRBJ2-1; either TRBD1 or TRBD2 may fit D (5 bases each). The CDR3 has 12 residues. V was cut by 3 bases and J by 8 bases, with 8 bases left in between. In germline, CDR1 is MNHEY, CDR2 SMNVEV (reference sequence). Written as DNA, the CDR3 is TGTGCCAGCAGTTTTTTGGGGGATGAGCAGTTCTTC. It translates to CASSFLGDEQFF.

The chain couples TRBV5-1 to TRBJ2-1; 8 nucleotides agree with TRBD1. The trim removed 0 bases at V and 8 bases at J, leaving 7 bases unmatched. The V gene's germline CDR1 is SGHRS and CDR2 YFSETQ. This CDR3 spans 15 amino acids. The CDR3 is CASSLVGQGIDEQFF. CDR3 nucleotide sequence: TGCGCCAGCAGCTTGGTAGGACAGGGTATCGATGAGCAGTTCTTC.

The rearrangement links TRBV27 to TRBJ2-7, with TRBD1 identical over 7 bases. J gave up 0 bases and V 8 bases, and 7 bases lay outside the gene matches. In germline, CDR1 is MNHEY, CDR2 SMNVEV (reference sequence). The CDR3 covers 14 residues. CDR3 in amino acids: CASAGQASSYEQYF. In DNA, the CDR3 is TGTGCCAGCGCAGGACAGGCCTCCTCCTACGAGCAGTACTTC.

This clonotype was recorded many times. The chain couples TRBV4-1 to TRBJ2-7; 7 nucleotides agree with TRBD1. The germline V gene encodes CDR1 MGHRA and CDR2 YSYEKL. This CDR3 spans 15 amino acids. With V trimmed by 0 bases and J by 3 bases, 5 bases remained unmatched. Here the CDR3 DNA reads TGCGCCAGCAGCCAAGACGATTCAGGGGGCTACGAGCAGTACGTC. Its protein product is CASSQDDSGGYEQYV.